This entry describes one TCR beta chain. A single record per CDR3 protein comes from TCRdb applying MiXCR to the RT-PCR reads. The sample has about 680,000 distinct CDR3 sequences, over 12% seen once. The clonotype was recovered from a female donor in good health, serving as a healthy control. Sequenced: memory CD4+ T cells from blood.

CDR3 region: CASSPTRNTDTQYF. DNA for the CDR3: TGTGCCAGCAGCCCCACACGGAACACAGATACGCAGTATTTT. The V and J genes are TRBV7-2 and TRBJ2-3; D is ambiguous. The CDR3 spans 14 residues. Germline assignment: CDR1 SGHTA and CDR2 FQGNSA. V shed 5 bases and J shed 2 bases, with 11 bases lying between them.